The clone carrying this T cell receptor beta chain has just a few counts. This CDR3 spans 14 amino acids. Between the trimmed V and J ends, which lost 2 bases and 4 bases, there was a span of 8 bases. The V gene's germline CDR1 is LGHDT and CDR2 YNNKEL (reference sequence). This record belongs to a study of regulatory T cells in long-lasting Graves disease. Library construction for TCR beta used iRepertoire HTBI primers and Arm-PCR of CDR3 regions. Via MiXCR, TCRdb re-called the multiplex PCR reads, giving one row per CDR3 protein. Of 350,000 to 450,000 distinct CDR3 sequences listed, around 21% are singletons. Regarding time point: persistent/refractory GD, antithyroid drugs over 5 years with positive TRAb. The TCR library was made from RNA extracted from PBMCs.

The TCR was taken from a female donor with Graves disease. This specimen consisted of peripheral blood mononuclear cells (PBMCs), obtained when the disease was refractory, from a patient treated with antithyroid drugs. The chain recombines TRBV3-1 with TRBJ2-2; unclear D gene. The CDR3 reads CASSQPWATGELFF. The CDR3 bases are TGTGCCAGCAGCCAACCATGGGCCACCGGGGAGCTGTTTTTT.